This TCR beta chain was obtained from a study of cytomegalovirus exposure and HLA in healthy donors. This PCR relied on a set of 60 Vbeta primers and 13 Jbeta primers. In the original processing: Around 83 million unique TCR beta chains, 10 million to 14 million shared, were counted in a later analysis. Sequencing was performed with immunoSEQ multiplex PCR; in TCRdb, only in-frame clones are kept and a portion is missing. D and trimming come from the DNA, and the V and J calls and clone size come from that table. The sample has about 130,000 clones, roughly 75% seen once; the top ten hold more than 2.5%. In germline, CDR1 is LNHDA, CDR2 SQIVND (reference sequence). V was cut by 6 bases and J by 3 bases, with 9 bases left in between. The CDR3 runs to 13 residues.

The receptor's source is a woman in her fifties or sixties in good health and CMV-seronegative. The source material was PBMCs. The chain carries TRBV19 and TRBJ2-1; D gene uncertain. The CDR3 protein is CASSRTSYNEQFF. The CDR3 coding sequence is TGTGCCAGTAGCCGAACAAGCTACAATGAGCAGTTCTTC.